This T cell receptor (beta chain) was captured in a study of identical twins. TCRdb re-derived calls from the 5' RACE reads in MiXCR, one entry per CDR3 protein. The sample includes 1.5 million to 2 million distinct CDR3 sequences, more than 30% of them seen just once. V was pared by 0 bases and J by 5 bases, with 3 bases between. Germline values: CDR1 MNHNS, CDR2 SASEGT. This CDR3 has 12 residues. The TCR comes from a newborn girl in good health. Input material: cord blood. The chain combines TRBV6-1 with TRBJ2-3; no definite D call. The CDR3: CASSEAVDTQYF. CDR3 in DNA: TGTGCCAGCAGTGAAGCGGTAGATACGCAGTATTTT.